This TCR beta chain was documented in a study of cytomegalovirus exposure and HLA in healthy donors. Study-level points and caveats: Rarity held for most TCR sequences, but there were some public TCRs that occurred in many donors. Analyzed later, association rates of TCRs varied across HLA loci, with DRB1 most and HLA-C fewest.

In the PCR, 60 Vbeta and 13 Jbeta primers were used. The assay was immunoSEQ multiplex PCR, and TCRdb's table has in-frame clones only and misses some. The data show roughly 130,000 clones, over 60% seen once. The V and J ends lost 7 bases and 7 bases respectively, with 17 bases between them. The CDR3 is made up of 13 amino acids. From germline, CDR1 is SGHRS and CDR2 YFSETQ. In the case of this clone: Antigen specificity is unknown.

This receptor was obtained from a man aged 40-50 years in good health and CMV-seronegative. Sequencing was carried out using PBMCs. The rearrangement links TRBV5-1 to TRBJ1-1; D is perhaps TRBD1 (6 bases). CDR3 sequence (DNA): TGCGCCAGCTCCTACACAGGGTCGGGTGAAGCTTTCTTT. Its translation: CASSYTGSGEAFF.